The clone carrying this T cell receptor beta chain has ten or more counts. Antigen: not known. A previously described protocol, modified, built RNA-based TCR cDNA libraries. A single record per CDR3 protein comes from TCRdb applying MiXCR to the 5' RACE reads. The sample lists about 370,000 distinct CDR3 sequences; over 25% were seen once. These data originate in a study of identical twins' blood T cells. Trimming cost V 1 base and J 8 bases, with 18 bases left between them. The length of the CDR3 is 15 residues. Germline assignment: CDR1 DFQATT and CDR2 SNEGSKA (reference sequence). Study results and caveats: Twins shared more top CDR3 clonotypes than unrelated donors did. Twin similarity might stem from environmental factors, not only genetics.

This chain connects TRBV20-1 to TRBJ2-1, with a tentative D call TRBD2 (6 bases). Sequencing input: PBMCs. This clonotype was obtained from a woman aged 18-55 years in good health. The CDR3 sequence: CSARVSGSRLHEQFF. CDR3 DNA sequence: TGCAGTGCTAGAGTCTCCGGGAGTAGGCTGCATGAGCAGTTCTTC.